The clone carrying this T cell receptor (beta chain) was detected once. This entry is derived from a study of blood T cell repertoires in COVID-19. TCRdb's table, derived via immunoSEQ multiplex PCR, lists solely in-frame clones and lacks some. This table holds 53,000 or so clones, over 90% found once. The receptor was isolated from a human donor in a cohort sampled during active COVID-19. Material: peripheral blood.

CDR3 protein: CASSPESEGRTGELFF. CDR3 nucleotides: TGTGCCAGCAGCCCCGAGTCGGAGGGTCGCACCGGGGAGCTGTTTTTT. The rearrangement uses TRBV7-2 and TRBJ2-2, with TRBD2 as a possible D gene (6 bases). V was trimmed by 5 bases and J by 4 bases, leaving 17 bases between them. CDR1 and CDR2 (germline): SGHTA, FQGNSA. This CDR3 comprises 16 residues. Looking up the rest from reference TRBV7-2 and TRBJ2-2 gives the full variable domain: GAGVSQSPSNKVTEKGKDVELRCDPISGHTALYWYRQSLGQGLEFLIYFQGNSAPDKSGLPSDRFSAERTGGSVSTLTIQRTQQEDSAVYLCASSPESEGRTGELFFGEGSRLTVL.